The rows below give T cell receptor beta chains drawn from one sample of a study of OX40 agonist ivuxolimab in advanced cancers. Assay: immunoSEQ multiplex PCR; the TCRdb copy retains only in-frame clones and omits some. The data contain just over 80,000 clones, roughly 88% of them seen just once; the ten biggest clones take up 0.72%. The source was CD4+ or CD8+ T cells sorted from blood, collected in a trial of the OX40 agonist ivuxolimab. Receptors were obtained from an adult with an advanced solid tumor such as melanoma, head and neck, liver or kidney cancer. Each CDR3 is given without its conserved first and last residue. Each record gives: J gene, V gene, CDR3 protein.

TRBJ2-2 TRBV29-1 SVEENTGELF
TRBJ2-2 TRBV9 ASGETTGPGELF
TRBJ1-2 TRBV7-2 ASSSQVNYGYT
TRBJ2-3 TRBV25-1 ASSGGVVKGGAQY
TRBJ2-3 TRBV9 ASSVGLQGTQY
TRBJ2-3 TRBV11-2 ASRRSGEGGTDTQY
TRBJ2-3 TRBV2 ASSERASGGSDTQY
TRBJ2-7 TRBV6-6 ASNPGQGRGYEQY
TRBJ1-4 TRBV6-1 ASSVWAGFNEKLF
TRBJ2-3 TRBV4-2 ASSQEASGDTQY
TRBJ1-5 TRBV11-3 ASSLSRDTVSGGNQPQH
TRBJ2-6 TRBV19 ASSTHQGSGANVLT
TRBJ2-2 TRBV30 AWSVSRTNGGELF
TRBJ2-7 TRBV7-2 ASSLRTGVLPYEQY
TRBJ2-5 TRBV6-1 ASSEVGHSWETQY
TRBJ1-2 TRBV19 ASSKPVKGYGYT
TRBJ2-1 TRBV15 ATSLRDEQF
TRBJ1-6 TRBV6-5 ASSLGQDNSPLH
TRBJ2-1 TRBV29-1 SVEAGGPYNEQF
TRBJ1-2 TRBV5-6 ASSPRSNYGYT
TRBJ2-1 TRBV2 ASSEVGLRNEQF
TRBJ2-7 TRBV27 ASSFDRGSYEQY
TRBJ2-1 TRBV5-1 ASSLTQERYNEQF
TRBJ1-4 TRBV6-6 ASSRTGNNEKLF
TRBJ2-7 TRBV4-1 ASSQRPGLGYEQY
TRBJ2-3 TRBV15 ATSKWGTQY
TRBJ2-4 TRBV5-1 ASSLDTGTSNIQY
TRBJ2-5 TRBV7-6 ASSLLSGQETQY
TRBJ1-1 TRBV6-5 ASSYRTGNTEAF
TRBJ1-3 TRBV7-9 ASSFQGGSGNTIY
TRBJ1-1 TRBV6-1 ASSELAGYMNTEAF
TRBJ2-7 TRBV13 ASSLGLNDEQY
TRBJ2-1 TRBV9 ASSDRGLGGNEQF
TRBJ2-3 TRBV9 ASSGTGATADTQY
TRBJ2-3 TRBV13 ASSLNRRADTQY
TRBJ1-3 TRBV6-6 ASSSVGGTGNTIY
TRBJ2-1 TRBV9 ASSVGFYNEQF
TRBJ1-1 TRBV11-2 ASSPRTRGNTEAF
TRBJ1-4 TRBV29-1 SVSLAGQGREKLF
TRBJ2-2 TRBV14 ASSRSGTITGELF
TRBJ1-2 TRBV6-6 ASSYFRAGGNYGYT